Below, 12 T cell receptor beta chains from the same sample are listed, as sequenced in a study of T cells in localized non-small cell lung cancer. Sequencing was performed with immunoSEQ multiplex PCR; in TCRdb, only in-frame clones are kept and a portion is missing. The sample shows roughly 30,000 clones, roughly nine tenths of them seen only once. The starting material was PBMCs, obtained before any cancer treatment. These receptors were collected from a man aged 40 to 70 with stage II lung adenocarcinoma.

The genes are TRBV4-3 and TRBJ1-2, with TRBD1 matching 7 bases. V gave up 0 bases and J gave up 4 bases; unmatched junction bases: 8. Germline CDR1 LGHNA, CDR2 YSLEER. CDR3 length: 16 residues. The CDR3 region is CASSQDQGGTPYGYTF. The DNA of the CDR3 is TGCGCCAGCAGCCAAGATCAGGGGGGAACTCCCTATGGCTACACCTTC.

This chain links TRBV14 with TRBJ2-2; unclear D gene. V was pared by 1 base and J by 2 bases, with 11 bases between. Germline values: CDR1 SGHDN, CDR2 FVKESK. This CDR3 spans 16 amino acids. This CDR3 is CASSQGSAVNTGELFF. Here the CDR3 DNA reads TGTGCCAGCAGCCAAGGGTCGGCGGTTAACACCGGGGAGCTGTTTTTT.

This rearrangement joins TRBV9 to TRBJ2-7; D possibly matches TRBD1 or TRBD2 (6 bases each). V was pared by 7 bases and J by 3 bases, with 20 bases between. CDR3 length equals 15 residues. Germline-derived CDR1 and CDR2 are SGDLS and YYNGEE. The CDR3 here is CASGMSGGLNYEQYF. CDR3 nucleotide sequence: TGTGCCAGCGGGATGAGTGGGGGGCTGAACTACGAGCAGTACTTC.

J is TRBJ1-2 and V is TRBV19, with a tentative D call TRBD1 (5 bases). The ends were cut back, 7 bases at V and 4 bases at J, with 13 bases in the middle. Per germline, CDR1 LNHDA and CDR2 SQIVND (reference sequence). This CDR3 spans 13 amino acids. Written as DNA, the CDR3 is TGTGCCAGTATTCCGGGACTAAGCTATGGCTACACCTTC. Amino acids: CASIPGLSYGYTF.

The rearrangement uses TRBV2 and TRBJ1-2; 7 bases match TRBD1. J gave up 4 bases and V 0 bases, and 2 bases lay outside the gene matches. CDR3 size: 14 residues. CDR1 is SNHLY, CDR2 FYNNEI, per germline. The CDR3 DNA reads as TGTGCCAGCAGTGAAGCAGGGGGCCGCTATGGCTACACCTTC. It is translated as CASSEAGGRYGYTF.

This clone was seen only once. V gene TRBV14 combines with J gene TRBJ2-4; 8 bases map to TRBD1. The germline V gene encodes CDR1 SGHDN and CDR2 FVKESK. The CDR3 consists of 17 residues. Trimming cost V 2 bases and J 3 bases; bases outside gene matches: 9. In nucleotides, the CDR3 is TGTGCCAGCAGCCAATTGGGCCAGGGGGCTGTCAAAAACATTCAGTACTTC. It yields the protein CASSQLGQGAVKNIQYF.

The V gene is TRBV2, the J gene TRBJ1-5, with a weak D call TRBD1 (5 bases). CDR1 and CDR2 from the germline V gene are SNHLY and FYNNEI. The CDR3 contains 15 residues. V was clipped by 0 bases and J by 6 bases, with 12 bases between them. CDR3: CASSEARGAVQPQHF. The CDR3 DNA reads as TGTGCCAGCAGTGAAGCGCGAGGGGCGGTTCAGCCCCAGCATTTT.

The chain combines TRBV19 with TRBJ1-5; 7 nucleotides align to TRBD1. This CDR3 contains 14 residues. J lost 2 bases, V lost 3 bases, and 1 base had no gene match. Germline values: CDR1 LNHDA, CDR2 SQIVND (reference sequence). The CDR3 spells CASSIGTGNQPQHF. The DNA for the CDR3 is TGTGCCAGTAGTATCGGGACAGGCAATCAGCCCCAGCATTTT.

The V and J genes are TRBV5-4 and TRBJ1-1; the D gene is possibly TRBD1 (5 bases). Germline CDR1 SGHNT, CDR2 YYREEE (reference sequence). With 2 bases removed from V and 0 bases from J, the gap between germline ends came to 8 bases. This CDR3 region has 14 residues. Here the CDR3 DNA reads TGTGCCAGCAGCTTCGGGGCGATGAACACTGAAGCTTTCTTT. Protein: CASSFGAMNTEAFF.

This chain links TRBV28 with TRBJ2-1; 9 bases are a match to TRBD1. The CDR3 has 15 residues. V shed 7 bases, J shed 5 bases, and the junction held 9 bases outside the gene matches. The V gene's germline CDR1 is MDHEN and CDR2 SYDVKM. The CDR3 spells CASISPGQGNNEQFF. CDR3 in DNA: TGTGCCAGCATCTCCCCGGGACAGGGAAACAATGAGCAGTTCTTC.

This sequence joins TRBV10-2 and TRBJ2-7, with no clear D. Germline lookup yields CDR1 WSHSY and CDR2 SAAADI. The CDR3 runs 13 residues. Trimming shortened V by 8 bases and J by 3 bases, and 14 bases separated the two germline ends. The CDR3 coding sequence is TGCGCCAGCCACCCAGGCATGGACTACGAGCAGTACTTC. This encodes CASHPGMDYEQYF.

V and J are TRBV5-4 and TRBJ1-2; a possible D gene is TRBD1 (5 bases). Germline CDR1 is SGHNT and CDR2 is YYREEE (reference sequence). The CDR3 extends over 13 amino acids. Trimming left V 1 base short and J 8 bases short, with 12 bases between. The CDR3 DNA sequence: TGTGCCAGCAGCTTGCCGGGGGTTCGGGGCTACACCTTC. Protein sequence: CASSLPGVRGYTF.